Listed here are 10 T cell receptor beta chains from one sample, sequenced in a study of identical twins (dated by TCRdb to 2016 to 2018). Library creation used 5' RACE. The run used an Illumina HiSeq 2000. The public reads were run again by TCRdb, first through fastp at Q25 and then through MiXCR, and only productive beta chains were kept. Rows are combined by CDR3 protein, so each entry shows the most common genes and DNA. In this sample the table shows more than 650,000 distinct CDR3 sequences, 6.1% of which occur a single time. The ten biggest clones cover around 1.9% of the sample. The sample consisted of naive T cells sorted from blood. In the paper's terms, the cell subset or site label means: cells isolated with a human naive T-cell isolation kit. Receptor source: a man aged 18 to 29 in good health.

This clonotype has a handful of counts. This chain uses TRBV3-1 with TRBJ1-4; possibly TRBD1 for D (6 bases). Germline V gene lookup returns CDR1 LGHDT and CDR2 YNNKEL (reference sequence). V was cut by 5 bases and J by 8 bases, with 15 bases left in between. The CDR3 is 14 amino acids. The DNA of the CDR3 is TGTGCCAGCAGCAACACAGGGTCGAGCGAAAAACTGTTTTTT. Its translation is CASSNTGSSEKLFF.

This chain joins TRBV5-4 and TRBJ2-1, with 7 bases matching TRBD2. J was trimmed by 0 bases and V by 1 base; bases with no gene match: 7. This CDR3 is 17 amino acids long. Germline V CDR1 and CDR2: SGHNT, YYREEE (reference sequence). DNA for the CDR3: TGTGCCAGCAGCTTGTTCCTAGCGGACCTCTCCTACAATGAGCAGTTCTTC. The encoded protein is CASSLFLADLSYNEQFF. Full variable domain (missing parts from reference TRBV5-4 and TRBJ2-1): ETGVTQSPTHLIKTRGQQVTLRCSSQSGHNTVSWYQQALGQGPQFIFQYYREEENGRGNFPPRFSGLQFPNYSSELNVNALELDDSALYLCASSLFLADLSYNEQFFGPGTRLTVL.

This clonotype was counted ten times or more. The chain has TRBV29-1 and TRBJ1-2, with no clear D. Germline values: CDR1 SQVTM, CDR2 ANQGSEA. The CDR3 is 11 amino acids. Trimming cost V 5 bases and J 5 bases, with 9 bases left between them. In DNA, the CDR3 is TGCAGCGTTAGTGAGTCTTATGGCTACACCTTC. Protein product: CSVSESYGYTF.

Only a few counts were recorded for this clonotype. V is TRBV28 and J is TRBJ2-1; TRBD2 agrees at 11 bases. This CDR3 spans 15 amino acids. Germline V gene sequence: CDR1 MDHEN, CDR2 SYDVKM. Germline trimming cut 5 bases from V and 8 bases from J; bases unmatched to any gene: 8. The CDR3: CASSPPGLAAYEQFF. The DNA for the CDR3 is TGTGCCAGCAGTCCCCCGGGACTAGCGGCTTATGAGCAGTTCTTC.

This clonotype was recorded many times. The chain links TRBV12-3 or TRBV12-4 to TRBJ2-1, with TRBD2 matching 12 bases. This CDR3 has 18 residues. V trimming: 6 bases; J trimming: 7 bases; junction bases outside the gene matches: 16. CDR3 amino acids: CASRLRRILAGGGNEQFF. The DNA for the CDR3 is TGTGCCAGCAGGCTGCGGAGGATACTAGCGGGAGGTGGGAATGAGCAGTTCTTC.

This clonotype appeared many times. V usage is TRBV20-1 and J usage is TRBJ2-1; 11 bases line up with TRBD2. Germline CDR1 is DFQATT and CDR2 is SNEGSKA (reference sequence). CDR3 length equals 17 residues. V was clipped by 6 bases and J by 4 bases; unmatched bases: 14. This chain's CDR3 is CSADPGSGRARYNEQFF. CDR3 coding DNA: TGCAGTGCCGACCCCGGTAGCGGGAGGGCCAGGTACAATGAGCAGTTCTTC.

As for this clonotype: Since a much larger clone is just one base distant, this may be a read error. The V call is TRBV9, the J call TRBJ1-2, with D hard to call. The CDR3 loop spans 14 amino acids. Trimming took 0 bases from V and 2 from J, leaving 8 bases between them. CDR1 and CDR2 (germline): SGDLS, YYNGEE. The CDR3: CASSVDGRNYGYTF. In nucleotides, the CDR3 is TGTGCCAGCAGCGTAGATGGCAGGAACTATGGCTACACCTTC.

The V gene is TRBV6-2 or TRBV6-3, the J gene TRBJ2-1, with 7 nucleotides matching TRBD2. V gave up 3 bases and J gave up 7 bases; unmatched junction bases: 24. CDR1 is MNHEY, CDR2 SVGEGT, per germline. The CDR3 runs to 20 residues. For the CDR3, the DNA is TGTGCCAGCAGTTATCAACGCCGGGTCCTTCTGAAGCGGGGTGGTAATGAGCAGTTCTTC. This sequence encodes CASSYQRRVLLKRGGNEQFF.

Only a few counts were recorded for this clonotype. The V call is TRBV5-1, the J call TRBJ2-6; 10 bases line up with TRBD1. The CDR3 sequence is 17 residues long. Germline V gene sequence: CDR1 SGHRS, CDR2 YFSETQ. V lost 6 bases and J lost 4; bases outside the gene matches: 10. The CDR3 reads CASTSTGGRSGANVLTF. For the CDR3, the DNA is TGCGCCAGCACCTCGACAGGGGGCCGATCGGGGGCCAACGTCCTGACTTTC.

This clonotype appeared a few times. This chain uses TRBV7-8 with TRBJ1-2; D unclear. The germline V gene encodes CDR1 SGHVS and CDR2 FQNEAQ. The V end was cut by 5 bases, the J end by 6 bases, with 13 bases between. CDR3 length: 13 residues. The CDR3 nucleotides read TGTGCCAGCAGCACCCAAACTGCGGATGGCTACACCTTC. It codes for CASSTQTADGYTF.